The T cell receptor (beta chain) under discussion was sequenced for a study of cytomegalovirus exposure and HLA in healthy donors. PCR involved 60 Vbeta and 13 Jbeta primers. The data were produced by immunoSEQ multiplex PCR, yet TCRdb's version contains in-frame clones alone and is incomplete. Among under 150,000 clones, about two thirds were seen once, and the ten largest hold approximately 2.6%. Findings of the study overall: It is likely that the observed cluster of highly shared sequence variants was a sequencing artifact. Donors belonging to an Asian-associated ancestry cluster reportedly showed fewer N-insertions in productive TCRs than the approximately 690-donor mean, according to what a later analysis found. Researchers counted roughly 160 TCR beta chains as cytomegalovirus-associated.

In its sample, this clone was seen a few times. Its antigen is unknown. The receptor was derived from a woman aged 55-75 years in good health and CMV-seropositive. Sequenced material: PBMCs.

The CDR3, as DNA: TGTGCCAGCAGCGTCGGGGACAGTTCCAATCAGCCCCAGCATTTT. Its translation is CASSVGDSSNQPQHF. The chain uses TRBV9 and TRBJ1-5; TRBD1 aligns across 7 bases. V shed 2 bases, J shed 3 bases, and the junction held 5 bases outside the gene matches. Germline CDR1 reads SGDLS; CDR2 reads YYNGEE. The CDR3 totals 15 residues.